Shown below are 21 T cell receptor beta chains from a single sample sequenced in a study of blood T cells in healthy people across ages. A second PCR of about 6 to 12 cycles used a sample-barcoded 5' primer and a J-beta primer mix. In TCRdb, the 5' RACE reads were re-called with MiXCR into one record per CDR3 protein. Of some 1,500,000 distinct CDR3 sequences in the sample, about 45% were seen once. The specimen was blood. The origin of the receptors is a woman in her late teens or twenties in good health.

This clonotype has more than one count but fewer than ten. V gene TRBV12-3 or TRBV12-4 combines with J gene TRBJ2-5; 9 bases map to TRBD2. V dropped 6 bases and J dropped 11; count of bases not matched to a gene: 10. This CDR3 contains 13 residues. The CDR3 DNA is TGTGCCAGCAGCCTTAGCGGGAGTTGCCAGCAGTACTTC. It codes for CASSLSGSCQQYF.

The chain is built from TRBV4-1 and TRBJ1-5; D might be TRBD1 (6 bases). The CDR3 has 14 amino acids. Trimming pared 6 bases from V and 5 bases from J, leaving 14 bases between. The V gene's germline CDR1 is MGHRA and CDR2 YSYEKL. This CDR3 reads CASRAGGLDQPQHF. The CDR3 bases are TGCGCCAGCAGGGCCGGGGGGCTAGATCAGCCCCAGCATTTT.

The chain employs TRBV20-1 and TRBJ2-5; D perhaps matches TRBD2 (8 bases). V dropped 3 bases and J dropped 1 base, with 12 bases sitting between them. Per germline, CDR1 DFQATT and CDR2 SNEGSKA (reference sequence). CDR3 size: 14 residues. The CDR3 DNA is TGCAGTGCTAGGACAGGGACTAGCCAAGAGACCCAGTACTTC. Translation gives CSARTGTSQETQYF.

The chain links TRBV11-2 to TRBJ2-1, with 7 bases aligning to TRBD2. Germline V lookup: CDR1 SGHAT, CDR2 FQNNGV. Trimming at V came to 4 bases and at J to 6 bases, leaving 6 bases not matched to a gene. This CDR3 is built from 14 residues. CDR3 region: CASSWGEGPNEQFF. The CDR3 DNA is TGTGCCAGCAGCTGGGGGGAGGGACCCAATGAGCAGTTCTTC. Full variable domain (rest looked up from reference TRBV11-2 and TRBJ2-1): EAGVAQSPRYKIIEKRQSVAFWCNPISGHATLYWYQQILGQGPKLLIQFQNNGVVDDSQLPKDRFSAERLKGVDSTLKIQPAKLEDSAVYLCASSWGEGPNEQFFGPGTRLTVL.

This clonotype was recorded many times. V and J are TRBV2 and TRBJ2-3; D gene uncertain. The CDR3 totals 12 residues. V lost 8 bases and J lost 0, with 6 bases in between. Germline CDR1 is SNHLY and CDR2 is FYNNEI. The CDR3 region has the DNA TGTGCCAGCGGCATAAGCACAGATACGCAGTATTTT. Translation gives CASGISTDTQYF. Based on the CDR3 plus reference TRBV2 and TRBJ2-3, the full variable domain is EPEVTQTPSHQVTQMGQEVILRCVPISNHLYFYWYRQILGQKVEFLVSFYNNEISEKSEIFDDQFSVERPDGSNFTLKIRSTKLEDSAMYFCASGISTDTQYFGPGTRLTVL.

About this clonotype itself: One end of the junction does not line up with germline, which may come from a read error. The chain is built from TRBV5-1 and TRBJ2-3, with a weak D call TRBD1 (5 bases). Germline CDR1 is SGHRS and CDR2 is YFSETQ. The CDR3 runs to 14 residues. The CDR3 region is CTSSSQGRSDTQYF. The CDR3 coding sequence is TGCACCAGCAGCTCCCAGGGAAGGTCAGATACGCAGTATTTT.

This clonotype was detected a few times. The genes are TRBV12-3 or TRBV12-4 and TRBJ1-1, with D possibly being TRBD1 (5 bases). The CDR3 consists of 14 residues. V lost 6 bases and J 4 bases, leaving 15 bases between the germline ends. CDR3 region: CASSPRQYGTEAFF. CDR3 coding DNA: TGTGCCAGCAGCCCCCGACAGTACGGCACTGAAGCTTTCTTT.

This clonotype was found a few times. V is TRBV29-1 and J is TRBJ2-7; 7 bases map to TRBD1. The CDR3 loop spans 15 amino acids. V was clipped by 0 bases and J by 0 bases; unmatched bases: 5. Germline V gene lookup returns CDR1 SQVTM and CDR2 ANQGSEA. The DNA for the CDR3 is TGCAGCGTTGAAGATCCGGACAGGTCCTCCTACGAGCAGTACTTC. It codes for CSVEDPDRSSYEQYF.

This clonotype was counted once. This rearrangement joins TRBV7-9 to TRBJ2-5, with 11 bases fitting TRBD1. The J call is in doubt because the DNA end fits TRBJ2-7 better. This CDR3 comprises 16 residues. Germline lookup yields CDR1 SEHNR and CDR2 FQNEAQ (reference sequence). The CDR3 nucleotides are TGTGCCAGCAGCTTAGTTAAGGGACAGGGGGCCTACGAGCAGTACTTC. Protein: CASSLVKGQGAYEQYF.

The chain combines TRBV20-1 with TRBJ2-7; maybe TRBD1 (5 bases). V shed 4 bases and J shed 7 bases, with 14 bases lying between them. Germline V gene lookup returns CDR1 DFQATT and CDR2 SNEGSKA (reference sequence). The CDR3 is made up of 12 amino acids. The CDR3 here is CSAKDNPREQYF. The CDR3 bases are TGCAGTGCTAAGGACAACCCTCGGGAGCAGTACTTC.

This clonotype showed up just a few times. This chain joins TRBV20-1 and TRBJ1-2; the D is unclear. Germline V gives CDR1 DFQATT, CDR2 SNEGSKA (reference sequence). This CDR3 is built from 12 residues. Trimming took off 0 bases at V and 4 bases at J, with 6 bases between the two ends. The CDR3 nucleotides are TGCAGTGCTAGAGATCCTAGCTATGGCTACACCTTC. It specifies CSARDPSYGYTF.

This CDR3 is CASSQDPIAGRDGETQYF. In nucleotides, the CDR3 is TGCGCCAGCAGCCAAGATCCAATTGCGGGACGAGACGGAGAGACCCAGTACTTC. The chain joins TRBV4-1 to TRBJ2-5; D is possibly TRBD2 (6 bases). The V end lost 0 bases, the J end lost 4 bases, and 21 bases lay between the germline ends. Germline values: CDR1 MGHRA, CDR2 YSYEKL. This CDR3 region has 18 residues.

This sequence joins TRBV11-2 and TRBJ2-7; no firm D call. Between the trimmed V and J ends, which lost 0 bases and 4 bases, there was a span of 13 bases. CDR1 is SGHAT, CDR2 FQNNGV, per germline. CDR3 length equals 15 residues. The CDR3 spells CASSLEVLTAYEQYF. In DNA form, the CDR3 reads TGTGCCAGCAGCTTAGAGGTGCTCACCGCGTACGAGCAGTACTTC.

The chain is built from TRBV11-2 and TRBJ1-2; 9 bases fit TRBD1. The CDR3 runs to 14 residues. The V gene's germline CDR1 is SGHAT and CDR2 FQNNGV. The ends lost 6 bases at V and 4 bases at J; junction bases unmatched: 6. The CDR3 region is CASRGGQGSYGYTF. The CDR3 DNA reads as TGTGCCAGCAGGGGAGGACAGGGGAGCTATGGCTACACCTTC.

This clonotype has a handful of counts. The chain employs TRBV28 and TRBJ1-1; D remains ambiguous. Germline values: CDR1 MDHEN, CDR2 SYDVKM. Trimming shortened V by 3 bases and J by 5 bases, and 10 bases separated the two germline ends. The CDR3 runs to 13 residues. The CDR3, as DNA: TGTGCCAGCAGTTTCCGTCAGGATACTGAAGCTTTCTTT. It encodes CASSFRQDTEAFF.

The chain carries TRBV3-1 and TRBJ1-1, with D perhaps matching TRBD1 (5 bases). V lost 2 bases, J lost 0 bases, and 10 bases lay in between. CDR1 is LGHDT and CDR2 is YNNKEL in the germline V gene (reference sequence). The CDR3 totals 15 residues. The CDR3 nucleotides are TGTGCCAGCAGCCAATCCGGGACGGTGAACACTGAAGCTTTCTTT. Protein product: CASSQSGTVNTEAFF.

Points on this clonotype: Germline and junction disagree at one end, which may indicate a read error. The chain joins TRBV6-2 or TRBV6-3 to TRBJ2-5; tentatively, D is TRBD2 (5 bases). Germline values: CDR1 MNHEY, CDR2 SVGEGT. This CDR3 spans 13 amino acids. The CDR3 loop reads CAGSRGENNEQYF. CDR3 DNA sequence: TGTGCCGGCAGTCGGGGTGAGAACAATGAGCAGTACTTC.

This clonotype was picked up a small number of times. The chain recombines TRBV4-1 with TRBJ2-1; 7 bases fit TRBD2. The CDR3 has 14 residues. V was clipped by 4 bases and J by 8 bases; unmatched bases: 8. Germline-derived CDR1 and CDR2 are MGHRA and YSYEKL. CDR3 coding DNA: TGCGCCAGCAGCCGGTTAGCGGGTAGGGATGAGCAGTTCTTC. Translated: CASSRLAGRDEQFF.

This chain uses TRBV5-1 with TRBJ1-1; no firm D call. In germline, CDR1 is SGHRS, CDR2 YFSETQ. The CDR3 length is 12 residues. Trimming took off 0 bases at V and 11 bases at J, with 11 bases between the two ends. The DNA of the CDR3 is TGCGCCAGCAGCTTGGGAGGCAGGATGGCTTTCTTT. Translation gives CASSLGGRMAFF.

This clonotype was seen only a few times. This may be a read error: a much more frequent sequence differs by one nucleotide. This chain joins TRBV6-2 or TRBV6-3 and TRBJ2-5, with D uncertain. The J call is doubtful: the DNA matches TRBJ2-7 better. The germline V gene encodes CDR1 MNHEY and CDR2 SVGEGT. The CDR3 is 11 residues long. The CDR3 DNA follows: TGTGCCAGCACCCACGGCTACGAGCAGTACTTC. Residues: CASTHGYEQYF.

V gene TRBV6-5 combines with J gene TRBJ1-1; TRBD1 agrees at 7 bases. This CDR3 is built from 14 residues. The V gene end was trimmed by 6 bases and the J gene end by 6 bases; junction bases not matched to a gene: 10. In germline, CDR1 is MNHEY, CDR2 SVGAGI. CDR3 DNA sequence: TGTGCCAGCAGCACACAGGGGAGTTGGGCTGAAGCTTTCTTT. Amino acids: CASSTQGSWAEAFF.